Sequencing of this T cell receptor (beta chain) was carried out in a study of OX40 agonist ivuxolimab in advanced cancers. Whole-study context: Patients treated during dose escalation were battling hepatocellular carcinoma, melanoma, renal cell or head and neck cancer. General study findings and limits: At 0.1 to 3.0 mg/kg and by week 6, clonal expansion occurred in CD4+ and CD8+ blood T cells.

Sequencing was performed with immunoSEQ multiplex PCR; in TCRdb, only in-frame clones are kept and a portion is missing. The sample carries 94,000 or so clones, under 90% recorded once. Only a few counts were recorded for this clone. Antigen unknown. The material was CD4+ or CD8+ T cells sorted from blood, obtained in a trial of the OX40 agonist ivuxolimab. The TCR was taken from an adult with an advanced solid tumor such as melanoma, head and neck, liver or kidney cancer.

For the CDR3, the DNA is TGTGCCAGCAGCTACAGGAGCCTTCAAGAGACCCAGTACTTC. Its translation is CASSYRSLQETQYF. This rearrangement joins TRBV7-2 to TRBJ2-5; D is perhaps TRBD1 (5 bases). CDR1 and CDR2 (germline): SGHTA, FQGNSA. The CDR3 sequence is 14 residues long. V was cut by 4 bases and J by 2 bases, with 11 bases left in between. Filled out from reference TRBV7-2 and TRBJ2-5, the complete variable domain reads GAGVSQSPSNKVTEKGKDVELRCDPISGHTALYWYRQSLGQGLEFLIYFQGNSAPDKSGLPSDRFSAERTGGSVSTLTIQRTQQEDSAVYLCASSYRSLQETQYFGPGTRLLVL.